Listed below are T cell receptor beta chains from one sample, sequenced in a study of blood T cell repertoires in COVID-19. Some clones are missing from TCRdb's copy, which holds only in-frame ones; the method was immunoSEQ multiplex PCR. This sample has about 49,000 clones, with roughly 90% found just once. Sequencing was performed on peripheral blood. These receptors all come from a man aged 80 or over with acute or convalescent COVID-19. The CDR3 runs from the conserved cysteine through the conserved F or W. A D gene is named only where the DNA matches it firmly. Expanded clones get a size class; other rows say once, few or many, or leave the size out.

clone_size,v_call,j_call,d_call,cdr3_nt,cdr3_aa
-,TRBV19,TRBJ1-2,TRBD1,TGTGCCAGTAGTATAGATCTATTGGGACCGGGACAGGCGACCTCTAACTATGGCTACACCTTC,CASSIDLLGPGQATSNYGYTF
-,TRBV12-3/TRBV12-4,TRBJ1-5,-,TGTGCCAGCAGTTTGGGAGGTCTCCCCCAGCATTTT,CASSLGGLPQHF
once,TRBV27,TRBJ1-6,TRBD1,TGTGCCAGCCGACAGGGGGGTTCACCCCTCCACTTT,CASRQGGSPLHF
-,TRBV5-6,TRBJ2-7,-,TGTGCCAGCAGCCGTCGACAGGACGGCTCCTACGAGCAGTACTTC,CASSRRQDGSYEQYF
-,TRBV6-6,TRBJ1-5,-,TGTGCCAGCAGTTACGAGGCTGCTCAGCCCCAGCATTTT,CASSYEAAQPQHF
-,TRBV7-8,TRBJ1-2,TRBD1,TGTGCCAGCAGCTTAGGTCGGACAGGGGAGGACTATGGCTACACCTTC,CASSLGRTGEDYGYTF
few,TRBV10-3,TRBJ1-5,-,TGTGCCACCCACAGGGATAACAATCAGCCCCAGCATTTT,CATHRDNNQPQHF
-,TRBV10-3,TRBJ2-2,TRBD2,TGTGCCATCCCGTCGGGGAGCGGGGGGGGAAACACCGGGGAGCTGTTTTTT,CAIPSGSGGGNTGELFF
once,TRBV30,TRBJ2-1,-,TGTGCCTGGAATAGAGCACAGGGCACGAATGAGCAGTTCTTC,CAWNRAQGTNEQFF
-,TRBV5-4,TRBJ1-2,TRBD1,TGTGCCAGCAGCTCGACAGACGGGACAGGGCCTCGCTATGGCTACACCTTC,CASSSTDGTGPRYGYTF
-,TRBV3-1/TRBV3-2,TRBJ2-3,TRBD2,TGTGCCAGCAGCCACCGTACTAGCGGGTCGCGCACAGATACGCAGTATTTT,CASSHRTSGSRTDTQYF
-,TRBV30,TRBJ1-6,-,TGTGCCTGGAACCCAAGGGGCACCTATAATTCACCCCTCCACTTT,CAWNPRGTYNSPLHF
-,TRBV10-2,TRBJ1-2,TRBD1,TGCGCCAGCAGCAAAACGGAACAGGGGAACTATGGCTACACCTTC,CASSKTEQGNYGYTF
-,TRBV10-3,TRBJ1-1,TRBD1,TGTGCCATCAGTGAGGGTGGTGGACAGGGGAACACTGAAGCTTTCTTT,CAISEGGGQGNTEAFF
once,TRBV19,TRBJ1-2,-,TGTGCCAGTAGTATAGAGGCAGGGGATGCCTATGGCTACACCTTC,CASSIEAGDAYGYTF
-,TRBV6-5,TRBJ1-4,TRBD1,TGTGCCAGCAGCCCCCGGGACAGGGATGAAAAACTGTTTTTT,CASSPRDRDEKLFF
-,TRBV27,TRBJ2-3,TRBD2,TGTGCCAGCAGTTTATGGAGCGGGGGGCCAGATACGCAGTATTTT,CASSLWSGGPDTQYF
-,TRBV10-3,TRBJ2-2,-,TGTGCCATCAGTGACAGGGAGGCCGGGGAGCTGTTTTTT,CAISDREAGELFF
-,TRBV9,TRBJ2-2,-,TGTGCCAGCACCCCCGGGGGGAACACCGGGGAGCTGTTTTTT,CASTPGGNTGELFF
-,TRBV5-1,TRBJ2-1,TRBD2,TGCGCCAGCAGCAACGGCGGGGGGGTAGGCAATGAGCAGTTCTTC,CASSNGGGVGNEQFF
-,TRBV6-6,TRBJ1-1,TRBD1,TGTGCCAGCAGTTTGGGACAGGGGTACACTGAAGCTTTCTTT,CASSLGQGYTEAFF
-,TRBV18,TRBJ2-3,TRBD2,TGTGCCAGCTCACCAGGCGGGGGAGGCACAGATACGCAGTATTTT,CASSPGGGGTDTQYF
-,TRBV10-3,TRBJ2-5,TRBD1,TGTGCCATCAGTGAGTCCACAGGGGGCAGAGAGACCCAGTACTTC,CAISESTGGRETQYF
-,TRBV15,TRBJ2-2,TRBD2,TGTGCCACCAGCAGAGTGGGGACTAGCGAGTCCGGGGAGCTGTTTTTT,CATSRVGTSESGELFF
-,TRBV27,TRBJ1-2,-,TGTGCCAGCAGTCCCAGTGCCGGGTCAAGTGGCTACACCTTC,CASSPSAGSSGYTF